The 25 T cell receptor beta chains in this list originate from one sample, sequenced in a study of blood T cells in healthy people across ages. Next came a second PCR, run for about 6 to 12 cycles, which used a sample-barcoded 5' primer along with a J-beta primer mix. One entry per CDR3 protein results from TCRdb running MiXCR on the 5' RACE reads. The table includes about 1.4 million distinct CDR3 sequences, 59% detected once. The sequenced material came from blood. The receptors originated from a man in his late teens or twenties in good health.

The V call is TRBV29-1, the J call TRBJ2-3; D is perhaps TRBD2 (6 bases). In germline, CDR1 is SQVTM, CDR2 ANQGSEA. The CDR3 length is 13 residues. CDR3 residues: CIVRGIYQDTQYF. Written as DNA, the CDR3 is TGCATAGTACGGGGGATTTATCAAGATACGCAGTATTTT.

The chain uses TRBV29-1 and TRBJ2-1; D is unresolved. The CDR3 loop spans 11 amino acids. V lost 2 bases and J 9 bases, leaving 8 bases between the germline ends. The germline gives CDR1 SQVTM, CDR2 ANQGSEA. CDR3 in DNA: TGCAGCGTTGAATATGTGGGTGAGCAGTTCTTC. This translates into CSVEYVGEQFF.

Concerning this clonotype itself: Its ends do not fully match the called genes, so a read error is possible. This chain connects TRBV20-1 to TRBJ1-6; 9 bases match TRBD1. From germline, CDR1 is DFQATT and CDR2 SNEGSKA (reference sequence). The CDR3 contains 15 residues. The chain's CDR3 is CSATPGQGHNSHLHF. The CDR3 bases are TGCAGTGCTACTCCGGGACAGGGACATAATTCACACCTCCACTTT.

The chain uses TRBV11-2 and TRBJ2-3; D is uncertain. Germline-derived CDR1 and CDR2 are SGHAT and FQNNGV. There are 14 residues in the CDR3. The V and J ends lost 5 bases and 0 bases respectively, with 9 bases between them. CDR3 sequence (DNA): TGTGCCAGCAGCACGATACAAAGCACAGATACGCAGTATTTT. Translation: CASSTIQSTDTQYF.

For the CDR3, the DNA is TGTGCCAGCAGCCAAGTTGCTGCTCGGGGGGCCCGGGAGACCCAGTACTTC. This encodes CASSQVAARGARETQYF. The V and J genes are TRBV3-1 and TRBJ2-5; TRBD2 is a possible D gene (7 bases). V lost 1 base and J 5 bases, leaving 20 bases between the germline ends. The germline V gene has CDR1 LGHDT and CDR2 YNNKEL (reference sequence). This CDR3 region has 17 residues.

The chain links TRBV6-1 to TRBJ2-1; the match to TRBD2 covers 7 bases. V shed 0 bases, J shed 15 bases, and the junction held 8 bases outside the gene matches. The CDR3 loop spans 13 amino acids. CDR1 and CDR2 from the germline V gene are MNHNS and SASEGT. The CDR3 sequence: CASSEAGTTVRFF. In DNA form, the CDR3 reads TGTGCCAGCAGTGAAGCCGGGACTACGGTGCGGTTCTTC.

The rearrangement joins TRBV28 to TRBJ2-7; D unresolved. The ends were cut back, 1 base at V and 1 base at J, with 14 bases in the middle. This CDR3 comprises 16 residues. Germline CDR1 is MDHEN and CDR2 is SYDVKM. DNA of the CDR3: TGTGCCAGCAGTTTATCTCCCCGGGTAGGTTCCTACGAGCAGTACTTC. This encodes CASSLSPRVGSYEQYF. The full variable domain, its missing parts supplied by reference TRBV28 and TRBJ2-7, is DVKVTQSSRYLVKRTGEKVFLECVQDMDHENMFWYRQDPGLGLRLIYFSYDVKMKEKGDIPEGYSVSREKKERFSLILESASTNQTSMYLCASSLSPRVGSYEQYFGPGTRLTVT.

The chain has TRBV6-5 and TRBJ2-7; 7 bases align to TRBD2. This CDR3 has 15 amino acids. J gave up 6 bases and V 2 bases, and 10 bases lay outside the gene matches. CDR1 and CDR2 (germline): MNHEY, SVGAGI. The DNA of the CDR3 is TGTGCCAGCAGTTACAACGGGAGGCCATCCCGCGAGCAGTACTTC. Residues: CASSYNGRPSREQYF.

This CDR3 reads CSARDAGVDYEQYF. CDR3 coding DNA: TGCAGTGCTAGAGATGCAGGGGTTGACTACGAGCAGTACTTC. The chain is built from TRBV20-1 and TRBJ2-7, with D possibly TRBD1 on 6 matching bases. V lost 0 bases and J 3 bases, leaving 12 bases between the germline ends. The germline CDR1 and CDR2 sequences are DFQATT and SNEGSKA (reference sequence). CDR3 size: 14 residues.

CDR3 coding DNA: TGCGCCAGCCCCCGGGGCGGGGGTTATTGGAGCACAGATACGCAGTATTTT. Protein: CASPRGGGYWSTDTQYF. This chain connects TRBV4-1 to TRBJ2-3; 7 positions agree with TRBD2. This CDR3 is 17 amino acids long. CDR1 is MGHRA, CDR2 YSYEKL, per germline. V lost 8 bases and J lost 0; bases outside the gene matches: 14.

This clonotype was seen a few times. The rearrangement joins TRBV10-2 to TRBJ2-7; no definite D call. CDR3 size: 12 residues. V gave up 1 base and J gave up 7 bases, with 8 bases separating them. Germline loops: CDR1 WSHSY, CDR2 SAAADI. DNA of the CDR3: TGCGCCAGCAGTGAGTACCGCCGGGAGCAGTACTTC. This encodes CASSEYRREQYF.

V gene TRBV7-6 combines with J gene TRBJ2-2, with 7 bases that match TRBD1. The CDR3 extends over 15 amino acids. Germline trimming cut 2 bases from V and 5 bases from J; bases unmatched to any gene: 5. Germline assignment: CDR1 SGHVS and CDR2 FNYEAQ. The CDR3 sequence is CASSLRQGTTGELFF. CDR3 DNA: TGTGCCAGCAGCTTAAGACAGGGTACGACCGGGGAGCTGTTTTTT.

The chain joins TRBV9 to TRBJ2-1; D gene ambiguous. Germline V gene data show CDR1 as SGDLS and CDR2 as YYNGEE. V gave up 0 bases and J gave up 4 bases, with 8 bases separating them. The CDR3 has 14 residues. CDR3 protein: CASSVVGRYNEQFF. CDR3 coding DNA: TGTGCCAGCAGCGTAGTTGGCCGATACAATGAGCAGTTCTTC.

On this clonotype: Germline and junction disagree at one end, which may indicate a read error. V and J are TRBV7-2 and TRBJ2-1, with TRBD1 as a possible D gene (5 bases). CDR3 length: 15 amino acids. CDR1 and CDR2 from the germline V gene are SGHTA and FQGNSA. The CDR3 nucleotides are TGTGCCAGCAGCTTAAGGGGCTTTAATGACAATGGGCAGTTCTTC. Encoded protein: CASSLRGFNDNGQFF.

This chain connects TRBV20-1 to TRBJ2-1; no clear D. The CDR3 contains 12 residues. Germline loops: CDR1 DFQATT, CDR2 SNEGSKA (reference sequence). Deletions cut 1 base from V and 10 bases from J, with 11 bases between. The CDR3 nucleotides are TGCAGTGCTAGAGGGCAAGGTTTGGAGCAGTTCTTC. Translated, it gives CSARGQGLEQFF.

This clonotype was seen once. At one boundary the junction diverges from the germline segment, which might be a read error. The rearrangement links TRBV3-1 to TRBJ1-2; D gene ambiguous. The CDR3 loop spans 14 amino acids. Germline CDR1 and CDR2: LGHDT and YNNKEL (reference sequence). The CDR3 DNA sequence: TGTGCCAGCAGCTACCTAGGCGTTTTCTATGACTACACCTTC. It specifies CASSYLGVFYDYTF.

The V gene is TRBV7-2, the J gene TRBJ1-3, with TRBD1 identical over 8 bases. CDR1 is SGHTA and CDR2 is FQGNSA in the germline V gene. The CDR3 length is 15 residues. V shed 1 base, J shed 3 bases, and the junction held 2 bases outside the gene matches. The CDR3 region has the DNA TGTGCCAGCAGCTTAGGGACAGGGCATGGAAACACCATATATTTT. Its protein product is CASSLGTGHGNTIYF. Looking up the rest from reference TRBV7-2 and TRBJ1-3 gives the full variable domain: GAGVSQSPSNKVTEKGKDVELRCDPISGHTALYWYRQSLGQGLEFLIYFQGNSAPDKSGLPSDRFSAERTGGSVSTLTIQRTQQEDSAVYLCASSLGTGHGNTIYFGEGSWLTVV.

The chain's CDR3 is CASSGDRGRYNEQYF. DNA of the CDR3: TGTGCCAGCAGTGGAGACAGGGGGCGGTACAATGAGCAGTACTTC. This rearrangement joins TRBV6-1 to TRBJ2-7; the match to TRBD1 covers 10 bases. This CDR3 has 15 residues. The V and J ends lost 4 bases and 7 bases, in that order; junction bases with no gene match: 10. Germline V gene sequence: CDR1 MNHNS, CDR2 SASEGT.

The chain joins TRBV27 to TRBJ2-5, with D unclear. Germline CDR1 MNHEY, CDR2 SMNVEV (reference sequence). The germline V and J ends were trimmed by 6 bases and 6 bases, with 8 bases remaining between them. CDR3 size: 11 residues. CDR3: CASSNKKTQYF. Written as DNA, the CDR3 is TGTGCCAGCAGCAATAAGAAGACCCAGTACTTC.

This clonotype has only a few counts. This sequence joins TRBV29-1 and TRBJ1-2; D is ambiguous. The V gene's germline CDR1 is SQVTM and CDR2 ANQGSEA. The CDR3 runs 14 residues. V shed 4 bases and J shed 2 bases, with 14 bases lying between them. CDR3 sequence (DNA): TGCAGCGTTGTCCAGGACTATATCAACTATGGCTACACCTTC. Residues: CSVVQDYINYGYTF.

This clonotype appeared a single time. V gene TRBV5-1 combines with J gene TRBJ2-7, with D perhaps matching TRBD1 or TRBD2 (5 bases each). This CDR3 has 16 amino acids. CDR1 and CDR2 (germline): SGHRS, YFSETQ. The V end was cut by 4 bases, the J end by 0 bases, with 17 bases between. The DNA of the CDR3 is TGCGCCAGCAGCCCCTGGGCGAGGGGAAGCTCCTACGAGCAGTACTTC. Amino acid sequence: CASSPWARGSSYEQYF.

CDR3 nucleotide sequence: TGTGCCAGCAGCTTAGGGGAACTAGCGGCGGAGACCCAGTACTTC. Protein sequence: CASSLGELAAETQYF. This sequence joins TRBV11-1 and TRBJ2-5; 8 bases are shared with TRBD2. V gave up 1 base and J gave up 5 bases; unmatched junction bases: 6. This CDR3 region has 15 residues. CDR1 and CDR2 from the germline V gene are SGHAT and FQDESV (reference sequence).

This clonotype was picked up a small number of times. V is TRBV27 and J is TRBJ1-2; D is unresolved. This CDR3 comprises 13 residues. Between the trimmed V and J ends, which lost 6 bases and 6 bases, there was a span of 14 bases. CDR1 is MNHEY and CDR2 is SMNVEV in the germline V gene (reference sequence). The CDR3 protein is CASSPISENGYTF. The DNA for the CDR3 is TGTGCCAGCAGCCCCATCTCCGAGAATGGCTACACCTTC.

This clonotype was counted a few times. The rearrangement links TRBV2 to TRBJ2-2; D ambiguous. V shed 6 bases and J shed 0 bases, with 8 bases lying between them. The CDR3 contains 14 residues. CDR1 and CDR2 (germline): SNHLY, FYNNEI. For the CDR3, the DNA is TGTGCCAGCAGGTCGGAGCCGAACACCGGGGAGCTGTTTTTT. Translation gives CASRSEPNTGELFF.

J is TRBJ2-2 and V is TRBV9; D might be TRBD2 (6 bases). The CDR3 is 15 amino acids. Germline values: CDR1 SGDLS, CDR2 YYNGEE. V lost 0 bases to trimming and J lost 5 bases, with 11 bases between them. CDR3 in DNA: TGTGCCAGCAGCGTAGGACTAGAGGAGACCGGGGAGCTGTTTTTT. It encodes CASSVGLEETGELFF.